Sequencing of this TCR beta chain was carried out in a study of blood T cell repertoires in COVID-19. Profiling relied on immunoSEQ multiplex PCR, and the TCRdb table lists in-frame clones only, not all of them. Seen here are 350,000 to 550,000 clones, about 85% observed once, and the top ten hold about 2.1%. J was trimmed by 8 bases and V by 2 bases; bases with no gene match: 13. In germline, CDR1 is SGHKS, CDR2 YYEKEE (reference sequence). CDR3 length: 16 amino acids. The specimen was PBMCs or T cells enriched from blood (not recorded which). The TCR sequence derives from a woman under 30 with acute COVID-19. The rearrangement links TRBV5-5 to TRBJ2-1, with 7 bases identical to TRBD2. DNA for the CDR3: TGTGCCAGCAGCTTCATGAATCGACTAGCCGGCGATGAGCAGTTCTTC. Protein: CASSFMNRLAGDEQFF.